These T cell receptor beta chains were read from a single sample in a study of graft-versus-host responses after intestinal transplantation. Their target antigens are unknown. Sequencing was performed with immunoSEQ multiplex PCR; in TCRdb, only in-frame clones are kept and a portion is missing. The table has 80,000 to 100,000 clones, about 93% seen once. Sequencing used unstimulated CD4+ T cells sorted from spleen or lymph node cells, obtained before intestinal transplant. These receptors all stem from a human donor who received an intestinal transplant. Each CDR3 is given with its conserved first and last residue. The D gene is left open where the match is weak. The listing skips clone size in some rows; elsewhere it reads once, few, many or a size class.

once,TRBJ1-2,TRBV5-4,.,TGTGCCAGCAGCTTCGACAGCTATGGCTACACCTTC,CASSFDSYGYTF
.,TRBJ1-2,TRBV6-1,TRBD1,TGTGCCAGCAGTGGGACCCCCACAGGGGGCTATGGCTACACCTTC,CASSGTPTGGYGYTF
.,TRBJ1-2,TRBV7-2,.,TGTGCCAGCAGCTTAGTTCCGGGGGAAACTTTCAAAAACTATGGCTACACCTTC,CASSLVPGETFKNYGYTF
.,TRBJ1-1,TRBV18,TRBD1,TGTGCCAGCTCACCGACTAAACAGGGGTTCGAGACTGAAGCTTTCTTT,CASSPTKQGFETEAFF
.,TRBJ1-2,TRBV5-1,.,TGCGCCAGCAGCGCGGACTCAAACTATGGCTACACCTTC,CASSADSNYGYTF
.,TRBJ2-7,TRBV5-4,.,TGTGCCAGCAGCTTAGGGATCGGGACAAACTCCTACGAGCAGTACTTC,CASSLGIGTNSYEQYF
.,TRBJ2-7,TRBV28,.,TGTGCCAGCAGTTCTAGCGCCTACGAGCAGTACTTC,CASSSSAYEQYF
.,TRBJ1-5,TRBV4-1,TRBD1,TGCGCCAGCAGCCCTATACAAGGGGGCACTGATCAGCCCCAGCATTTT,CASSPIQGGTDQPQHF
.,TRBJ2-7,TRBV6-6,TRBD2,TGTGCCAGCAGCCCCCCCCCAGGGAGGGAATACTACGAGCAGTACTTC,CASSPPPGREYYEQYF
.,TRBJ2-1,TRBV5-1,TRBD2,TGCGCCAGCAGCTTGGCTAGCGGGGGCTACCTTTCCTACAATGAGCAGTTCTTC,CASSLASGGYLSYNEQFF
.,TRBJ2-1,TRBV7-3,.,TGTGCCAGCAGCTTATATCAGCAGGTCAATGAGCAGTTCTTC,CASSLYQQVNEQFF
.,TRBJ2-1,TRBV5-1,.,TGCGCCAGCAGCTTGGACAGTGGGCCGTACAATGAGCAGTTCTTC,CASSLDSGPYNEQFF
.,TRBJ2-2,TRBV4-1,TRBD2,TGCGCCAGCAGCCGGGGACTAGCTAACACCGGGGAGCTGTTTTTT,CASSRGLANTGELFF
.,TRBJ2-7,TRBV6-6,.,TGTGCCAGCAGTTACCGGTTAGCCGTTGACTCCTACGAGCAGTACTTC,CASSYRLAVDSYEQYF
.,TRBJ1-2,TRBV6-5,.,TGTGCCAGCAGTTACGCGGACACGAACTATGGCTACACCTTC,CASSYADTNYGYTF
.,TRBJ1-4,TRBV9,TRBD1,TGTGCCAGCAGCGTCTCCAGGGGGTACGAAAAACTGTTTTTT,CASSVSRGYEKLFF
.,TRBJ1-6,TRBV5-4,.,TGTGCCACCGGAGGGGGGGATGGTAGTTCACCCCTCCACTTT,CATGGGDGSSPLHF
.,TRBJ2-1,TRBV2,.,TGTGCCAGCACCCGACAGTACAATGAGCAGTTCTTC,CASTRQYNEQFF
few,TRBJ1-4,TRBV2,.,TGTGCCAGCAGTGAAATGGAGGCCAATGAAAAACTGTTTTTT,CASSEMEANEKLFF
.,TRBJ1-5,TRBV28,.,TGTGCCAGCATGGGGCAGCTCAATCAGCCCCAGCATTTT,CASMGQLNQPQHF
.,TRBJ1-4,TRBV15,TRBD1,TGTGCCACCAGCAGAACGACAGGGGGGCCTGAAAAACTGTTTTTT,CATSRTTGGPEKLFF
few,TRBJ1-4,TRBV2,TRBD1,TGTGCCAGCAGGGAGGGACAGGGCTATGAAAAACTGTTTTTT,CASREGQGYEKLFF
.,TRBJ1-6,TRBV12-5,.,TGTGCTAGTGGTTTGGTACTCCAGGCGCCGGCTAATTCACCCCTCCACTTT,CASGLVLQAPANSPLHF
.,TRBJ2-7,TRBV18,TRBD1,TGTGCCAGCTCACCAGCCGGGACAGGGTACACCTACGAGCAGTACTTC,CASSPAGTGYTYEQYF
few,TRBJ1-6,TRBV2,.,TGTGCCAGCACTACCACCTACAGGATGGGGTCCTATAATTCACCCCTCCACTTT,CASTTTYRMGSYNSPLHF
.,TRBJ1-2,TRBV28,.,TGTGCCGGTTCCCCCCGGGGAGACTATGGCTACACCTTC,CAGSPRGDYGYTF
.,TRBJ1-3,TRBV2,.,TGTGCCAGCAGTGATGAGGGCCCCTCTGGAAACACCATATATTTT,CASSDEGPSGNTIYF
.,TRBJ2-5,TRBV7-9,.,TGTGCCAGCAGCCAAGGGGGATATGAGACCCAGTACTTC,CASSQGGYETQYF
.,TRBJ1-2,TRBV28,TRBD1,TGTGCCAGCAGTGCCGGGACAGGCACCGGCTACACCTTC,CASSAGTGTGYTF
.,TRBJ2-5,TRBV7-7,.,TGTGCCAGCAGCCCAGGGGTGGGGACCCAGTACTTC,CASSPGVGTQYF
.,TRBJ2-1,TRBV29-1,.,TGCAGCGTGGGGGACACCGGCTCCTACAATGAGCAGTTCTTC,CSVGDTGSYNEQFF
once,TRBJ2-7,TRBV11-2,TRBD1,TGTGCCAGCAGCTTAGCCCCCAGGGGGCGGAACGAGCAGTACTTC,CASSLAPRGRNEQYF
.,TRBJ2-7,TRBV11-2,.,TGTGCCAGCAGCTTAGATACAAGACTAGTCTCCTACGAGCAGTACTTC,CASSLDTRLVSYEQYF
once,TRBJ2-7,TRBV5-4,.,TGTGCCAGCAGCTTACTCGGAGGGTACTACGAGCAGTACTTC,CASSLLGGYYEQYF
.,TRBJ1-4,TRBV5-1,.,TGCGCCAGCAGCTTGGATACAGGGCGAGATGAAAAACTGTTTTTT,CASSLDTGRDEKLFF
.,TRBJ1-3,TRBV9,.,TGTGCCAGCAGCCCGTCGAGTGGAAACACCATATATTTT,CASSPSSGNTIYF
.,TRBJ2-5,TRBV2,.,TGTGCCAGCAGTGAAGCGGGCCAGGGGGAGACCCAGTACTTC,CASSEAGQGETQYF
.,TRBJ1-1,TRBV5-4,.,TGTGCCAGCAGCAGTGACACGAACACTGAAGCTTTCTTT,CASSSDTNTEAFF
.,TRBJ2-1,TRBV5-4,.,TGTGCCAGCAGCTACTGGCAGGGGGGCAATGAGCAGTTCTTC,CASSYWQGGNEQFF
once,TRBJ2-7,TRBV28,.,TGTGCCAGCATGGGCAGGGCCTACGAGCAGTACTTC,CASMGRAYEQYF
.,TRBJ1-6,TRBV27,TRBD1,TGTGCCAGCAAACCTCGGGACAGTCCCAATTCACCCCTCCACTTT,CASKPRDSPNSPLHF